This T cell receptor (beta chain) was identified during a study of cytomegalovirus exposure and HLA in healthy donors. General study points: Trimming of TCR beta V- and J-genes showed a link, identified in a later analysis, to a missense DCLRE1C variant. An observed cluster of highly shared sequence variants was recorded as a likely sequencing artifact. According to an earlier analysis, most TCR beta V segments yielded productive rearrangements about 87% or about 30% of the time. Among TCR sequences, most were rare, though some public TCRs appeared in many donors.

Use of 60 Vbeta and 13 Jbeta primers characterized the PCR. This table comes from immunoSEQ multiplex PCR, and its TCRdb copy is limited to in-frame clones, with some not included. The table records 75,000 to 95,000 clones, less than 80% of them present only once. In the case of this clone: Its antigen is as yet unknown.

This sequence originates from a woman in her forties or fifties in good health and CMV-seropositive. The sequencing sample was made of PBMCs.

The CDR3, as DNA: TGTGCCAGCAGCCTCTGGGAGGGAGGAAACTACGAGCAGTACTTC. It encodes CASSLWEGGNYEQYF. The chain has TRBV7-9 and TRBJ2-7; 7 bases map to TRBD2. The V and J ends lost 5 bases and 3 bases, in that order; junction bases with no gene match: 10. CDR3 size: 15 residues. Germline CDR1 SEHNR, CDR2 FQNEAQ (reference sequence).